Listed below are T cell receptor beta chains from one sample, sequenced in a study of blood T cell repertoires in COVID-19. Libraries were prepared by immunoSEQ multiplex PCR; TCRdb keeps only in-frame clonotypes and omits some of them. The sample yields 15,000 to 20,000 clones, around 94% seen once. Sequencing was done on a sample of peripheral blood. These receptors all come from a human donor in a cohort sampled during active COVID-19. The CDR3 runs from the conserved cysteine through the conserved F or W. The D gene is left open where the match is weak. Some rows mark clone size as missing; the rest say once, few, many or name a class of expanded clone.

-,TRBJ1-2,TRBV6-2/TRBV6-3,-,CASSLTASYGYTF,TGTGCCAGCAGTCTCACAGCTTCCTATGGCTACACCTTC
-,TRBJ2-2,TRBV15,-,CATSMIQTNTGELFF,TGTGCCACCAGCATGATACAGACAAACACCGGGGAGCTGTTTTTT
-,TRBJ2-3,TRBV10-3,-,CAISDLLSDTQYF,TGTGCCATCAGTGATCTCCTCTCAGATACGCAGTATTTT
-,TRBJ2-1,TRBV30,-,CAWTAGQPYNEQFF,TGTGCCTGGACCGCGGGACAGCCCTACAATGAGCAGTTCTTC
-,TRBJ1-1,TRBV6-2/TRBV6-3,-,CASSYPLPGQMNTEAFF,TGTGCCAGCAGTTACCCACTTCCAGGGCAGATGAACACTGAAGCTTTCTTT
TRBD1,TRBJ1-4,TRBV29-1,-,CSGEAQGGEKLFF,TGCAGCGGGGAGGCACAGGGGGGAGAAAAACTGTTTTTT
TRBD1,TRBJ1-2,TRBV5-1,-,CASSITGTGDGYTF,TGCGCCAGCAGCATTACCGGGACAGGGGACGGCTACACCTTC
-,TRBJ1-3,TRBV7-2,-,CASSPTGWGNTIYF,TGTGCCAGCAGCCCCACAGGTTGGGGAAACACCATATATTTT
TRBD1,TRBJ1-1,TRBV19,-,CASSTQGARIGAFF,TGTGCCAGTAGTACCCAGGGGGCGCGGATCGGAGCTTTCTTT
TRBD2,TRBJ2-1,TRBV11-2,-,CASRPISGKGTNEQFF,TGTGCCAGCAGACCCATTAGCGGGAAAGGTACTAATGAGCAGTTCTTC
-,TRBJ2-3,TRBV7-9,-,CASSSEGYTQYF,TGTGCCAGCAGCTCCGAGGGTTATACGCAGTATTTT
-,TRBJ1-2,TRBV2,-,CATRVQGPTYGYTF,TGTGCCACCCGAGTACAGGGCCCAACCTATGGCTACACCTTC
-,TRBJ2-1,TRBV6-2/TRBV6-3,-,CASSYSKLGWDQRDEQFF,TGTGCCAGCAGTTACTCGAAACTCGGCTGGGATCAGAGGGATGAGCAGTTCTTC
-,TRBJ2-1,TRBV4-3,-,CASSQDHRGYEQFF,TGCGCCAGCAGCCAAGATCACCGGGGGTATGAGCAGTTCTTC
TRBD1,TRBJ1-2,TRBV7-9,-,CASSLGPGQGFGYTF,TGTGCCAGCAGCTTAGGACCGGGACAGGGTTTTGGCTACACCTTC
-,TRBJ2-7,TRBV11-2,-,CASSFSKGTGNGSYEQYF,TGTGCCAGCAGCTTCTCCAAAGGCACAGGGAACGGATCCTACGAGCAGTACTTC
TRBD1,TRBJ2-7,TRBV4-2,-,CASSQLRGPHEQYF,TGTGCCAGCAGCCAGCTTAGGGGGCCCCACGAGCAGTACTTC
-,TRBJ2-3,TRBV9,once,CASSVSVSSNTQYF,TGTGCCAGCAGCGTATCAGTATCATCGAATACGCAGTATTTT
TRBD1,TRBJ2-7,TRBV6-1,-,CASSEIEGQGYEQYF,TGTGCCAGCAGTGAAATTGAGGGACAGGGGTACGAGCAGTACTTC
TRBD1,TRBJ1-2,TRBV19,-,CASTGGTEDYTF,TGTGCCAGTACAGGAGGGACAGAAGACTACACCTTC
-,TRBJ1-1,TRBV9,-,CASSVGDSITEAFF,TGTGCCAGCAGCGTAGGGGACTCTATCACTGAAGCTTTCTTT
-,TRBJ2-1,TRBV11-2,-,CASSRRGGYNEQFF,TGTGCCAGCAGCAGGAGGGGCGGCTACAATGAGCAGTTCTTC
-,TRBJ1-4,TRBV28,-,CASSLEDLSEKLFF,TGTGCCAGCAGTTTGGAGGATTTGAGTGAAAAACTGTTTTTT
-,TRBJ1-1,TRBV6-2/TRBV6-3,-,CASSYPMGRTVHTEAFF,TGTGCCAGCAGTTACCCAATGGGACGGACAGTTCACACTGAAGCTTTCTTT
TRBD1,TRBJ1-1,TRBV11-2,-,CASSLFRDRGLEAFF,TGTGCCAGCAGCTTATTCCGCGACAGGGGTCTTGAAGCTTTCTTT
-,TRBJ2-2,TRBV30,-,CAWSVSYTGELFF,TGTGCCTGGAGTGTATCCTACACCGGGGAGCTGTTTTTT
TRBD2,TRBJ2-3,TRBV29-1,-,CSVEGMGLAGGSTDTQYF,TGCAGCGTTGAAGGAATGGGACTAGCGGGGGGTAGCACAGATACGCAGTATTTT
-,TRBJ2-7,TRBV28,-,CASSLADYEQYF,TGTGCCAGCAGTTTGGCTGACTACGAGCAGTACTTC
TRBD1,TRBJ2-7,TRBV5-5,-,CASSADRSGSEQYF,TGTGCCAGCAGCGCGGACAGGTCTGGGAGCGAGCAGTACTTC
-,TRBJ2-1,TRBV28,-,CASSSRAHNEQFF,TGTGCCAGCAGTTCCCGCGCCCACAATGAGCAGTTCTTC
-,TRBJ1-2,TRBV30,once,CAWSLGDRYGYTF,TGTGCCTGGAGTTTGGGAGATAGGTATGGCTACACCTTC
TRBD1,TRBJ1-1,TRBV29-1,-,CSPQRAGGEAFF,TGCAGCCCTCAAAGAGCAGGGGGTGAAGCTTTCTTT
TRBD1,TRBJ2-7,TRBV2,-,CASRTGTGIREQYF,TGTGCCAGCAGGACCGGGACAGGGATTCGGGAGCAGTACTTC
TRBD1,TRBJ2-3,TRBV24-1,-,CATSDLAGTGTEKQYF,TGTGCCACCAGTGATTTGGCCGGGACAGGTACTGAAAAGCAGTATTTT
-,TRBJ2-1,TRBV24-1,once,CATSDTGPSSYNEQFF,TGTGCCACCAGTGATACAGGCCCTAGCTCCTACAATGAGCAGTTCTTC
TRBD1,TRBJ2-7,TRBV7-9,-,CASSLIGTGYEQYF,TGTGCCAGCAGCTTAATCGGGACAGGTTACGAGCAGTACTTC
-,TRBJ1-1,TRBV19,-,CASSWRFYGDTEAFF,TGTGCCAGTAGTTGGCGATTTTACGGGGACACTGAAGCTTTCTTT